This T cell receptor beta chain is from a study of blood T cell repertoires in COVID-19. The wider study: Sites in the United States, Italy and Spain provided acute and convalescent COVID-19 samples.

As processed by the authors: Nucleated cell number was recorded as an estimate derived from reference gene primer amplification. Produced via immunoSEQ multiplex PCR; TCRdb's table is partial and in-frame only. For V, J and clone size, that table is used; D and trimming come from the DNA. Among 300,000 to 450,000 clones listed, about 90% were seen once. The V end lost 2 bases, the J end lost 6 bases, and 7 bases lay between the germline ends. CDR1 and CDR2 (germline): MNHEY, SVGAGI. The CDR3 consists of 12 residues. Recruits, aged about 18 to 100 years, lived in 20 to 30 US areas. V and J are TRBV6-5 and TRBJ1-2; no clear D. The TCR was taken from a woman between 25 and 40 years old who had been exposed to COVID-19. Sequencing input: PBMCs or T cells enriched from blood (not recorded which). CDR3 sequence reads: CASSYPEDGYTF. As DNA, the CDR3 is TGTGCCAGCAGTTACCCAGAGGATGGCTACACCTTC.